This TCR beta chain was profiled in a study of blood T cell repertoires in COVID-19. Study summary: Specimens from acute and convalescent COVID-19 originated in the United States, Italy and Spain. T cells, B-cell-depleted T cells, or PBMCs supplied cDNA or gDNA.

CDR1 is SGHVS, CDR2 FQNEAQ, per germline. The germline V and J ends were trimmed by 6 bases and 7 bases, with 13 bases remaining between them. The CDR3 contains 14 residues. The sample holds a few counts of this clone. Original methodology: Reference gene primer amplification gave estimated nucleated cell counts. Sequenced by immunoSEQ multiplex PCR; TCRdb stores in-frame clones only, minus some. The V and J calls and clone size were taken over from that table, and D and trimming were inferred from the DNA. The sample carries approximately 150,000 clones, roughly 80% recorded once. V gene TRBV7-8 combines with J gene TRBJ1-6, with TRBD1 as a possible D gene (6 bases). Sequences were obtained from peripheral blood. This receptor was taken from a human donor in a cohort sampled during active COVID-19. The CDR3 reads CASSRGTGNSPLHF. Written as DNA, the CDR3 is TGTGCCAGCAGTCGCGGAACAGGGAATTCACCCCTCCACTTT.